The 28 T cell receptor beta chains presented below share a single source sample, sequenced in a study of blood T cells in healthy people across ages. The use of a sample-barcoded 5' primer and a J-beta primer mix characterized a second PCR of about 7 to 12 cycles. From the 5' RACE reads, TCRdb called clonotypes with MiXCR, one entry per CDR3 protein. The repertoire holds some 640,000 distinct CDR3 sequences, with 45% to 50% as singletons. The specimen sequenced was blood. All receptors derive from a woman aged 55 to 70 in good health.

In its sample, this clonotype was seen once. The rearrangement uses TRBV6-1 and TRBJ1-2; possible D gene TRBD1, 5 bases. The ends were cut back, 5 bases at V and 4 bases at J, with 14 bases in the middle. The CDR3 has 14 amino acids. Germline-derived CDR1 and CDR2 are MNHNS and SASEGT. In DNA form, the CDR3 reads TGTGCCAGCAGTCAACCCGGGACCTCCTATGGCTACACCTTC. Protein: CASSQPGTSYGYTF.

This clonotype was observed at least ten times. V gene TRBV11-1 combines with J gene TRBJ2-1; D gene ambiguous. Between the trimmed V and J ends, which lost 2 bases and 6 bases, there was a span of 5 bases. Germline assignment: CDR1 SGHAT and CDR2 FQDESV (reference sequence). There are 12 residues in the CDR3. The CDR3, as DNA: TGTGCCAGCAGCTTATGGGGCAATGAGCAGTTCTTC. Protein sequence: CASSLWGNEQFF. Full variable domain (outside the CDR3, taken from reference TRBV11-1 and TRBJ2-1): EAEVAQSPRYKITEKSQAVAFWCDPISGHATLYWYRQILGQGPELLVQFQDESVVDDSQLPKDRFSAERLKGVDSTLKIQPAELGDSAMYLCASSLWGNEQFFGPGTRLTVL.

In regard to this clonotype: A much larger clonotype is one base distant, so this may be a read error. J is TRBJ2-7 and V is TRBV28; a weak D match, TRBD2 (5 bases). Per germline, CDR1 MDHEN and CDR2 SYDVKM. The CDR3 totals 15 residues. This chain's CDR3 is CARSASMGELYEQYF. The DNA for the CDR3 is TGTGCCCGCAGCGCCTCAATGGGAGAGCTCTACGAGCAGTACTTC.

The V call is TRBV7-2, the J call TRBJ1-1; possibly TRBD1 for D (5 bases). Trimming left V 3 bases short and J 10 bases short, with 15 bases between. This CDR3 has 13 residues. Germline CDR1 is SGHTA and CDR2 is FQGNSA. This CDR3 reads CASSLSGPLRAFF. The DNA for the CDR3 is TGTGCCAGCAGCTTGTCGGGACCCCTCCGAGCTTTCTTT.

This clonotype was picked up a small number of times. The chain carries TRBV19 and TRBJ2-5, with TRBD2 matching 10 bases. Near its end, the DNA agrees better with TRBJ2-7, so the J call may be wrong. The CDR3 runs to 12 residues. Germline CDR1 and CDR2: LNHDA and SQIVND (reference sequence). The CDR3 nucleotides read TGTGCCAGTACTAGCGGGAGTGGCGAGCAGTACTTC. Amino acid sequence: CASTSGSGEQYF.

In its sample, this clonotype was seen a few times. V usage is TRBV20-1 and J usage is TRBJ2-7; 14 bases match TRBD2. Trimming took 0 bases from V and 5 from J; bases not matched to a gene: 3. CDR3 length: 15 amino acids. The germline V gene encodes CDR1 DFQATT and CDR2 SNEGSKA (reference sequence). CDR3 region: CSAREGTSGRNEQYF. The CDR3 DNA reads TGCAGTGCTAGAGAAGGGACTAGCGGGAGAAACGAGCAGTACTTC.

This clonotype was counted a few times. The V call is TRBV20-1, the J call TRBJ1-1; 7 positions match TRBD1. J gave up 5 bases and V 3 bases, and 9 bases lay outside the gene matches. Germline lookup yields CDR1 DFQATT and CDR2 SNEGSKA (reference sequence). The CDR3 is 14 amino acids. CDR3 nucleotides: TGCAGTGCTAGTTTACAGGGGCGATCGACTGAAGCTTTCTTT. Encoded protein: CSASLQGRSTEAFF.

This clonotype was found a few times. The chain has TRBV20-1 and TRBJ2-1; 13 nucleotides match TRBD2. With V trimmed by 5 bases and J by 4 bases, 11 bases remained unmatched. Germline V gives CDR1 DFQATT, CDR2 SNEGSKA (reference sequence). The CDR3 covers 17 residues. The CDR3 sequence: CSADPGTSGKLYNEQFF. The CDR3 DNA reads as TGCAGTGCTGATCCCGGGACTAGCGGGAAACTTTACAATGAGCAGTTCTTC.

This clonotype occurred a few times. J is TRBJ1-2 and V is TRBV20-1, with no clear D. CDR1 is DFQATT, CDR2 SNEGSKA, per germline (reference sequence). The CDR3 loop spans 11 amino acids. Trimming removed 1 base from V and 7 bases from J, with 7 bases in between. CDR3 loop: CSARVSAGYTF. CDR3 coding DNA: TGCAGTGCTAGAGTCTCAGCTGGCTACACCTTC.

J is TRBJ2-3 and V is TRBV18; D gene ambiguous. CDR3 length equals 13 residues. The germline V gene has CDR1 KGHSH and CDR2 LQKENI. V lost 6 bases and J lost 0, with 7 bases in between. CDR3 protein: CASSGFSTDTQYF. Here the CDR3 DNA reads TGTGCCAGCTCGGGGTTTAGCACAGATACGCAGTATTTT.

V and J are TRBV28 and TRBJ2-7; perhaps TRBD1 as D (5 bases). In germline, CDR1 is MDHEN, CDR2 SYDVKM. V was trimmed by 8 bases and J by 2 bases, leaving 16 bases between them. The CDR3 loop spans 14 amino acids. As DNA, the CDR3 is TGTGCCAGCGTATATCAGGGCCTTCCCTACGAGCAGTACTTC. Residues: CASVYQGLPYEQYF.

This CDR3 reads CSVEDPDRSYEQYF. CDR3 sequence (DNA): TGCAGCGTTGAAGACCCCGACAGGTCCTACGAGCAGTACTTC. The chain employs TRBV29-1 and TRBJ2-7; D possibly corresponds to TRBD1 (6 bases). Deletions cut 0 bases from V and 1 base from J, with 10 bases between. Germline loops: CDR1 SQVTM, CDR2 ANQGSEA. The CDR3 loop spans 14 amino acids.

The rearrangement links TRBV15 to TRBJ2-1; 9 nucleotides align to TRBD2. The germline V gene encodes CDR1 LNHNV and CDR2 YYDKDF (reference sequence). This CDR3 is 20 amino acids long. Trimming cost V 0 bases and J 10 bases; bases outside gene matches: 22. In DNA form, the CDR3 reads TGTGCCACCAGCAGAGATTACCTAGCGGGATTCGAAAAAGGGACCTACGAGCAGTTCTTC. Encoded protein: CATSRDYLAGFEKGTYEQFF. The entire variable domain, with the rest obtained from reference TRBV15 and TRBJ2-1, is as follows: DAMVIQNPRYQVTQFGKPVTLSCSQTLNHNVMYWYQQKSSQAPKLLFHYYDKDFNNEADTPDNFQSRRPNTSFCFLDIRSPGLGDTAMYLCATSRDYLAGFEKGTYEQFFGPGTRLTVL.

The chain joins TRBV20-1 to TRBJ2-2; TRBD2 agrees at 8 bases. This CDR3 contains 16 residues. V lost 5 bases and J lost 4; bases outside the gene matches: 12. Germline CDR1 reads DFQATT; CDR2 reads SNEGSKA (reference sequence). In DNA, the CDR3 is TGCAGTGCTGATCCCGGGACTAGTAAGAGCACCGGGGAGCTGTTTTTT. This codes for CSADPGTSKSTGELFF.

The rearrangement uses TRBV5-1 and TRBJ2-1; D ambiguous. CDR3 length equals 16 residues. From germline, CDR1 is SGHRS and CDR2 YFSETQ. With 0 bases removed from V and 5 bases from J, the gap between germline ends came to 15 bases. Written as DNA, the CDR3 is TGCGCCAGCAGCTTGGGAGTATCGGACCTCAACAATGAGCAGTTCTTC. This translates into CASSLGVSDLNNEQFF.

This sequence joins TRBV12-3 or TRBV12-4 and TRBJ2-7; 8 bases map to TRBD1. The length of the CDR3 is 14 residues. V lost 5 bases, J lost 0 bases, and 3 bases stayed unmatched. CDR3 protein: CASSRQGSSYEQYF. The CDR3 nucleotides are TGTGCCAGCAGTCGACAGGGGTCCTCCTACGAGCAGTACTTC.

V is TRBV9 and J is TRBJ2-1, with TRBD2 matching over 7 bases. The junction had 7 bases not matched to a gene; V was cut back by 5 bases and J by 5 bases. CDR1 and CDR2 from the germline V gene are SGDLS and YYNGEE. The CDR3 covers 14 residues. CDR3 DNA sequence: TGTGCCAGCAGTGCCGGGACTACCAACAATGAGCAGTTCTTC. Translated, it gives CASSAGTTNNEQFF.

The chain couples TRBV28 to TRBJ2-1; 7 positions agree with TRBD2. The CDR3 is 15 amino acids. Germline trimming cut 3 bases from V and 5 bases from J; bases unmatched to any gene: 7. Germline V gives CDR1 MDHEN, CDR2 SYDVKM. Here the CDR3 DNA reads TGTGCCAGCAGTTTCGTTAGCGGGTCTAACAATGAGCAGTTCTTC. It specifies CASSFVSGSNNEQFF.

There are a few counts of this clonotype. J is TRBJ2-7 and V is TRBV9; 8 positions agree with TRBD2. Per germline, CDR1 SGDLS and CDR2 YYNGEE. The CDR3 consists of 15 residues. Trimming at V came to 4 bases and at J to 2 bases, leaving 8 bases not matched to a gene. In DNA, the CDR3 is TGTGCCAGCAGCTCCCGGGGGGGGTCTGCCTACGAGCAGTACTTC. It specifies CASSSRGGSAYEQYF.

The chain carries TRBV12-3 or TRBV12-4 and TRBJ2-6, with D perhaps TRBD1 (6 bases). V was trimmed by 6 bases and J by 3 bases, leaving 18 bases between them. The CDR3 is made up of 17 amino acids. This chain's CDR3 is CASRPPQGLDGANVLTF. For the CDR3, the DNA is TGTGCCAGCAGGCCCCCCCAGGGGCTCGATGGGGCCAACGTCCTGACTTTC.

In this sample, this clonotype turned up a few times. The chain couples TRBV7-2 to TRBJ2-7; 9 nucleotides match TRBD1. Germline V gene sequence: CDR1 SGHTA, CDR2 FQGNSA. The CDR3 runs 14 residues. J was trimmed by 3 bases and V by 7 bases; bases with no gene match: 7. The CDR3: CASNGDRANYEQYF. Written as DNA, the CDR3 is TGTGCCAGCAATGGGGACAGGGCCAACTACGAGCAGTACTTC.

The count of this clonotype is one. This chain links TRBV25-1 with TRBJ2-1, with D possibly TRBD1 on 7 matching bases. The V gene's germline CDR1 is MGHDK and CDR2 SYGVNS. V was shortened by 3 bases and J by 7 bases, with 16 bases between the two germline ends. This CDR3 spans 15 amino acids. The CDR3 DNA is TGTGCCAGCAGTGAGACAGGGCCCGGACTAAATGAGCAGTTCTTC. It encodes CASSETGPGLNEQFF.

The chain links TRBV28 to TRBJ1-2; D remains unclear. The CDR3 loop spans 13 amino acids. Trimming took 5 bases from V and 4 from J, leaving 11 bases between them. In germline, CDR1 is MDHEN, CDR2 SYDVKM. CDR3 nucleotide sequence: TGTGCCAGCAGTCCGATTGGCCTCTATGGCTACACCTTC. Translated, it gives CASSPIGLYGYTF.

Written as DNA, the CDR3 is TGTGCCAGCAGATATTCGACTAGCGGGGTCTACAATGAGCAGTTCTTC. Translation: CASRYSTSGVYNEQFF. J is TRBJ2-1 and V is TRBV27, with TRBD2 matching 11 bases. Germline V lookup: CDR1 MNHEY, CDR2 SMNVEV (reference sequence). The CDR3 covers 16 residues. Germline trimming cut 6 bases from V and 3 bases from J; bases unmatched to any gene: 7.

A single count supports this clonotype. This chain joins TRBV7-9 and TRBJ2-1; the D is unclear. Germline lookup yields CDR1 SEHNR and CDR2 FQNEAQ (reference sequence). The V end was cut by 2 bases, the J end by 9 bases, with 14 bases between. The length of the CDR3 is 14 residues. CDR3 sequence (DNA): TGTGCCAGCAGCTTACCCCAAGTAGCTCGTGAGCAGTTCTTC. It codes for CASSLPQVAREQFF.

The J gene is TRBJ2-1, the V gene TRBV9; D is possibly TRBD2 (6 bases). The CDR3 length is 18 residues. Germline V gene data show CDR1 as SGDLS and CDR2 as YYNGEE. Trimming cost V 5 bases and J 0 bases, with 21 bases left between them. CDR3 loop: CASSQGLATGSSYNEQFF. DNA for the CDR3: TGTGCCAGCAGTCAGGGACTCGCCACCGGGAGCTCCTACAATGAGCAGTTCTTC.

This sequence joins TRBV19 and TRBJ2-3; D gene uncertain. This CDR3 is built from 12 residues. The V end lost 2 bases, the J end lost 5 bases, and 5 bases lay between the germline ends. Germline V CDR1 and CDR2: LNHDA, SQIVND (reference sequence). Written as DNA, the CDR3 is TGTGCCAGTAGTATAAGAGGAGATACGCAGTATTTT. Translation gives CASSIRGDTQYF.

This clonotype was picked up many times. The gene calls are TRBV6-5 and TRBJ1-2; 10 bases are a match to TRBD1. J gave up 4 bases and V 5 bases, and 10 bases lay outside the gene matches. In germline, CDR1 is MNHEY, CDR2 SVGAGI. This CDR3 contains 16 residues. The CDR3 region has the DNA TGTGCCAGCAGTCCAATTAGGACAGGGGGATCCTATGGCTACACCTTC. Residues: CASSPIRTGGSYGYTF.